The 20 T cell receptor beta chains given below trace back to one sample, sequenced in a study of CD8 T cells in ankylosing spondylitis. TCRdb reprocessed the 5' RACE reads with MiXCR, giving one entry per CDR3 protein. The data show under 950,000 distinct CDR3 sequences, with roughly 19% seen just once and around 19% held by the top ten. General study findings and limits: Among TCR beta sequences, a motif of several highly homologous variants appeared characteristic of ankylosing spondylitis blood.

Their antigens are not known. The sample comprised blood, either unsorted or a sorted T cell fraction (not recorded which). The source is a male donor with ankylosing spondylitis.

DNA of the CDR3: TGTGCCAGCAGTTACGAGCCTAGCGGGGAAGTATCCGGGGAGCTGTTTTTT. Amino acids: CASSYEPSGEVSGELFF. The rearrangement links TRBV6-5 to TRBJ2-2, with 9 bases identical to TRBD2. The CDR3 sequence is 17 residues long. The V gene's germline CDR1 is MNHEY and CDR2 SVGAGI. The J segment lost 6 bases and the V segment lost 2 bases, leaving 10 bases of the junction unmatched.

This clonotype was seen repeatedly, ten times or more. In DNA form, the CDR3 reads TGTGCCAGCAGCCCACCGGGGGCTTACGAGCAGTACTTC. Protein: CASSPPGAYEQYF. V gene TRBV7-9 combines with J gene TRBJ2-7; D is perhaps TRBD1 or TRBD2 (6 bases each). The CDR3 consists of 13 residues. Trimming shortened V by 5 bases and J by 4 bases, and 12 bases separated the two germline ends. The germline gives CDR1 SEHNR, CDR2 FQNEAQ (reference sequence).

This chain uses TRBV4-3 with TRBJ2-7, with D possibly matching TRBD1 (6 bases). The CDR3 sequence is 16 residues long. The V gene's germline CDR1 is LGHNA and CDR2 YSLEER. V was clipped by 0 bases and J by 7 bases, with 19 bases between them. This chain's CDR3 is CASSQDHRVELGEQYF. The CDR3 DNA is TGCGCCAGCAGCCAAGATCACAGGGTTGAGCTAGGTGAGCAGTACTTC.

Ten or more counts support this clonotype. This chain connects TRBV12-3 or TRBV12-4 to TRBJ2-1; D is perhaps TRBD1 (5 bases). Trimming removed 7 bases from V and 6 bases from J, with 19 bases in between. This CDR3 region has 15 residues. The CDR3 DNA follows: TGTGCCAGCACCCCCTGGGATGGGGCTTCCAATGAGCAGTTCTTC. It yields the protein CASTPWDGASNEQFF.

This clonotype was observed a handful of times. The V gene is TRBV7-2, the J gene TRBJ2-1; either TRBD1 or TRBD2 may supply D (5 bases each). Germline values: CDR1 SGHTA, CDR2 FQGNSA. The CDR3 is 16 residues long. V gave up 1 base and J gave up 0 bases, with 10 bases separating them. The CDR3 DNA reads TGTGCCAGCAGCTTAGGATGGGGGAGCTCCTACAATGAGCAGTTCTTC. This gives the protein CASSLGWGSSYNEQFF.

The CDR3 here is CASSTLTSGQETQYF. The CDR3, as DNA: TGTGCCAGCAGCACCCTCACTAGCGGCCAAGAGACCCAGTACTTC. The rearrangement uses TRBV11-2 and TRBJ2-5; 8 bases align to TRBD2. Germline trimming cut 5 bases from V and 1 base from J; bases unmatched to any gene: 6. The CDR3 is 15 amino acids. Germline CDR1 reads SGHAT; CDR2 reads FQNNGV.

V and J are TRBV4-3 and TRBJ2-1; a weak D match, TRBD2 (6 bases). Germline V lookup: CDR1 LGHNA, CDR2 YSLEER. The CDR3 is made up of 15 amino acids. Between the trimmed V and J ends, which lost 0 bases and 2 bases, there was a span of 8 bases. DNA of the CDR3: TGCGCCAGCAGCCAAGACCCTAGCGCCTACAATGAGCAGTTCTTC. Encoded protein: CASSQDPSAYNEQFF.

This clonotype was seen a handful of times. The CDR3 sequence is CASSRLAGAYEQFF. In DNA form, the CDR3 reads TGTGCCAGCAGCAGACTAGCGGGAGCTTATGAGCAGTTCTTC. The chain is built from TRBV6-2 or TRBV6-3 and TRBJ2-1, with TRBD2 matching over 12 bases. V dropped 6 bases and J dropped 8; count of bases not matched to a gene: 5. This CDR3 comprises 14 residues. Germline values: CDR1 MNHEY, CDR2 SVGEGT.

The chain joins TRBV4-1 to TRBJ2-3, with a possible D match to TRBD2 (5 bases). The CDR3 totals 14 residues. V gave up 4 bases and J gave up 2 bases, with 10 bases separating them. Germline V gives CDR1 MGHRA, CDR2 YSYEKL. The chain's CDR3 is CASSLALLTDTQYF. As DNA, the CDR3 is TGCGCCAGCAGCCTAGCGTTGCTCACAGATACGCAGTATTTT.

V gene TRBV7-9 combines with J gene TRBJ1-2; no definite D call. The CDR3 runs 14 residues. The germline V gene has CDR1 SEHNR and CDR2 FQNEAQ (reference sequence). Trimming left V 6 bases short and J 6 bases short, with 17 bases between. This CDR3 is CASRPSTRVHGYTF. The CDR3, as DNA: TGTGCCAGCAGGCCTTCAACCAGAGTGCATGGCTACACCTTC.

V and J are TRBV28 and TRBJ1-5, with D possibly being TRBD1 (6 bases). The CDR3 length is 16 residues. Germline V lookup: CDR1 MDHEN, CDR2 SYDVKM. The V end was cut by 2 bases, the J end by 4 bases, with 15 bases between. The CDR3 region is CASSLLRKGVNQPQHF. The CDR3 bases are TGTGCCAGCAGTTTACTTCGGAAGGGGGTTAATCAGCCCCAGCATTTT.

This clonotype appeared many times. The gene calls are TRBV12-3 or TRBV12-4 and TRBJ2-5, with TRBD2 identical over 11 bases. The CDR3 is 16 amino acids. Losses at the gene ends were 5 bases for V and 4 bases for J; bases not matched to a gene: 9. The CDR3 DNA follows: TGTGCCAGCAGTCCCTTTAGCGGGAGGGCCTTAGAGACCCAGTACTTC. Translating gives CASSPFSGRALETQYF.

Points on this clonotype: No conserved phenylalanine or tryptophan is present at the end of the CDR3, so a read error is the likely explanation. CDR3 nucleotide sequence: TGTGCCAGCAGCCGCCGGGGGGGGAGCTCCTACAATGAGCAGTTCCTC. It translates to CASSRRGGSSYNEQFL. The rearrangement joins TRBV4-2 to TRBJ2-1; 8 bases line up with TRBD2. Germline CDR1 reads LGHNA; CDR2 reads YNFKEQ. V gave up 4 bases and J gave up 0 bases; unmatched junction bases: 5. This CDR3 has 16 amino acids.

In this sample, this clonotype turned up a few times. This chain uses TRBV5-6 with TRBJ2-1, with 12 bases identical to TRBD2. The germline CDR1 and CDR2 sequences are SGHDT and YYEEEE. Trimming removed 4 bases from V and 3 bases from J; junction bases left unmatched: 11. The length of the CDR3 is 18 residues. The CDR3 sequence: CASSPPALAGGDYNEQFF. CDR3 in DNA: TGTGCCAGCAGCCCTCCTGCCCTAGCGGGAGGGGACTACAATGAGCAGTTCTTC. Using reference TRBV5-6 and TRBJ2-1 for the parts outside the CDR3, the full variable domain is DAGVTQSPTHLIKTRGQQVTLRCSPKSGHDTVSWYQQALGQGPQFIFQYYEEEERQRGNFPDRFSGHQFPNYSSELNVNALLLGDSALYLCASSPPALAGGDYNEQFFGPGTRLTVL.

In this sample, this clonotype turned up a few times. V usage is TRBV12-3 or TRBV12-4 and J usage is TRBJ2-5; D remains unclear. There are 11 residues in the CDR3. Trimming took 8 bases from V and 5 from J, leaving 9 bases between them. As DNA, the CDR3 is TGTGCCAGCTCTGACTGGGAGACCCAGTACTTC. It translates to CASSDWETQYF.

V gene TRBV9 combines with J gene TRBJ2-7; possibly TRBD2 for D (5 bases). Germline-derived CDR1 and CDR2 are SGDLS and YYNGEE. V lost 3 bases to trimming and J lost 5 bases, with 12 bases between them. CDR3 length equals 13 residues. The CDR3, as DNA: TGTGCCAGCAGCGCTCCTCTGGAGGACGAGCAGTACTTC. Encoded protein: CASSAPLEDEQYF. The full variable domain, completed using reference TRBV9 and TRBJ2-7, is DSGVTQTPKHLITATGQRVTLRCSPRSGDLSVYWYQQSLDQGLQFLIQYYNGEERAKGNILERFSAQQFPDLHSELNLSSLELGDSALYFCASSAPLEDEQYFGPGTRLTVT.

The chain has TRBV7-9 and TRBJ2-7, with D possibly TRBD1 on 5 matching bases. Trimming took 1 base from V and 2 from J, leaving 12 bases between them. The CDR3 is 15 residues long. CDR1 is SEHNR, CDR2 FQNEAQ, per germline (reference sequence). CDR3 in amino acids: CASSLGSGAAYEQYF. CDR3 nucleotide sequence: TGTGCCAGCAGCTTAGGATCTGGGGCAGCCTACGAGCAGTACTTC.

The sample holds many counts of this clonotype. The V and J genes are TRBV4-1 and TRBJ2-7; 10 bases map to TRBD2. Germline CDR1 and CDR2: MGHRA and YSYEKL. Germline trimming cut 0 bases from V and 4 bases from J; bases unmatched to any gene: 3. This CDR3 region has 15 residues. The CDR3, as DNA: TGCGCCAGCAGCCAAGAGTGGGGACTAGCGTACGAGCAGTACTTC. This encodes CASSQEWGLAYEQYF.

In its sample, this clonotype was seen a few times. The chain is built from TRBV20-1 and TRBJ2-2; weak D call: TRBD1 (6 bases). The CDR3 sequence is 18 residues long. Per the germline V gene, CDR1 is DFQATT and CDR2 is SNEGSKA (reference sequence). Trimming removed 0 bases at V and 0 bases at J, with 17 bases between. The CDR3 DNA follows: TGCAGTGCTAGAGATCGAGATCGGGCAGGGGCGAACACCGGGGAGCTGTTTTTT. Amino acid sequence: CSARDRDRAGANTGELFF.

The chain links TRBV28 to TRBJ1-5; TRBD1 matches 8 bases. The V segment lost 5 bases and the J segment 6 bases; nucleotides outside the gene matches: 12. Germline CDR1 is MDHEN and CDR2 is SYDVKM. CDR3 length: 16 residues. CDR3 loop: CASSTRTGTLIQPQHF. CDR3 nucleotide sequence: TGTGCCAGCAGTACCCGGACAGGGACCTTGATTCAGCCCCAGCATTTT.